This T cell receptor (beta chain) is from a study of Ad26.COV2.S vaccination and SARS-CoV-2 variants. The germline V gene encodes CDR1 MRHNA and CDR2 SNTAGT. There are 13 residues in the CDR3. Trimming cost V 4 bases and J 6 bases; bases outside gene matches: 4. The table came from immunoSEQ multiplex PCR; TCRdb's copy has only in-frame clones and leaves some out. The table records about 280,000 clones, 87% of them present only once. The treatment here: some 20 received Ad26.COV2.S at low or high dose, single or two shots; 5 received placebo; per-sample allocation not given. Repertoires come from day 63 after the first vaccine or placebo injection.

The origin of this receptor is a person aged 18 to 59 who received the Ad26.COV2.S COVID-19 vaccine or a placebo. The V call is TRBV6-4, the J call TRBJ2-3, with 7 positions matching TRBD2. This sample comprised peripheral blood, obtained in a trial of Ad26.COV2.S vaccine versus placebo. CDR3 amino acids: CASSGEGGDTQYF. CDR3 bases: TGTGCCAGCAGTGGAGAGGGAGGGGATACGCAGTATTTT.